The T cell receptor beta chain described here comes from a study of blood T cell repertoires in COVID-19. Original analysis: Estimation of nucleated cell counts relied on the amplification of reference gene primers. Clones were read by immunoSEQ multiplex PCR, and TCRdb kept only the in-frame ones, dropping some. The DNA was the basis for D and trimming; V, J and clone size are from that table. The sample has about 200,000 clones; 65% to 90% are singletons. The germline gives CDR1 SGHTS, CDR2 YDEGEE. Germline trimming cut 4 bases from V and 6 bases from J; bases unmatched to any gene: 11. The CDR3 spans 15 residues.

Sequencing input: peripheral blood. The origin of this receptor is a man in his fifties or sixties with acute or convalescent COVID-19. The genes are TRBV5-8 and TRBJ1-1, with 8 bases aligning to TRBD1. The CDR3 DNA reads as TGTGCCAGCAGCCAAGGGGCCCAGACAGGGGCTGAAGCTTTCTTT. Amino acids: CASSQGAQTGAEAFF.